This TCR beta chain was profiled in a study of blood T cell repertoires in COVID-19. Looking at the study overall: Some COVID-19 samples were acute and others convalescent; all came from the United States, Italy and Spain. PBMCs, B-cell-depleted T cells, or T cells provided the cDNA or gDNA that made up the material.

Per the original data handling: Nucleated cell number was recorded as an estimate derived from reference gene primer amplification. Profiled with immunoSEQ multiplex PCR; TCRdb holds only in-frame clones, not every one. The V and J calls and clone size are taken from that table; D and trimming were inferred from the DNA. The sample records some 99,000 clones, over 75% being singletons. The CDR3 consists of 15 residues. Germline CDR1 reads MNHEY; CDR2 reads SVGAGI. The V and J ends lost 6 bases and 4 bases respectively, with 18 bases between them. Input material: peripheral blood. The gene calls are TRBV6-5 and TRBJ1-2; a possible D gene is TRBD1 (5 bases). The source of this sequence is an elderly woman with acute or convalescent COVID-19. CDR3 loop: CASRSSGGIGYGYTF. DNA of the CDR3: TGTGCCAGCAGATCCTCGGGGGGGATAGGCTATGGCTACACCTTC.